Included here is one T cell receptor beta chain sequence, with context. Its binding antigen is unknown. Per-base quality was not reported, and no clone a single base away is much larger than it. This sample is drawn from a study of T cell responses to AZD1222 COVID-19 vaccine (dated by TCRdb to 2020 to 2022). At the level of the whole study: Because spike-specific TCR depth and breadth did not differ between the two schedules, AZD1222 recipients who got a second dose at roughly 4 weeks were pooled with those who got a second dose at roughly 12 weeks. TCR sequencing covered over 230 trial participants: nearly 210 given two doses of AZD1222 and approximately 25 given two doses of MenACWY control vaccine. Trial participants were enrolled by age into subgroups of 18-55, 56-69 and 70-plus years, and about 150, 27 and 61 TCR-sequenced participants, respectively, were included in these subgroups. Overall results and qualifications from the work: After two AZD1222 doses, both the breadth and the depth of spike-specific TCRs were significantly higher than at day 0 and than in MenACWY recipients. Participants were mostly white British and included more females than males, and it was suggested by the authors that clonal diversity may have been underestimated. Only five or six AZD1222 recipients were SARS-CoV-2 seropositive at baseline, limiting conclusions about previously exposed vaccinees. Epitopes outside the regions mutated in the B.1.351 and B.1.1.7 variants were reportedly recognized by nearly half of the unique spike-specific TCRs. Because no samples from the day 14 peak response were available, repertoires could be characterized only after the peak T cell response. The 56-69-year group was small, and its depth increase did not reach significance, likely because of low power. The whole spike protein was spanned by vaccine-associated CD4 TCRs, and dominant responses were seen in regions 160-218 and 743-854.

Taken from cysteine to phenylalanine, the CDR3 has 15 residues. The CDR3 DNA has 45 bases and is translated from base 1. V trim: 2 bases; J trim: 9 bases; unmatched bases: 9. Taken from the germline V gene (reference sequence), the CDR1 and CDR2 loops are SEHNR and FQNEAQ. The CDR3 regions of human TCRbeta chains were subjected to immunosequencing. In the authors' own workflow: TCRs in the repertoires were matched against a reference library of SARS-CoV-2-specific TCRs that had been generated with the MIRA antigen-specificity platform. Breadth was defined as the fraction of unique TCRs that were SARS-CoV-2-associated, and depth was defined as the fraction of total T cells that were SARS-CoV-2-associated. Using the MIRA data, every spike-specific TCR was mapped to the spike region that the TCR reacted to and assigned to either a CD4 or a CD8 class. Log10-transformed breadth and depth values were compared by one-way ANOVA with Sidak's multiple comparisons tests. TCRdb holds this immuneACCESS table with in-frame rearrangements only. Some clones are missing; in checked studies, unresolved V genes explain under half, and the rest has no known cause. The DNA gave D and trimming, while V, J and clone size come from that table. In all, the sample holds roughly 120,000 clones, and around 85% of those were seen once. Clones ranked in the top ten supply around 6% of the sample.

According to the study, the label for this sample's time point signals: baseline before first vaccination. Samples from vaccinated people were obtained from the UK trials COV001 and COV002, which included a single-blind randomized controlled phase 2/3 trial of AZD1222 (ChAdOx1 nCoV-19) in healthy adults. Trial participant PBMC samples were collected at day 0 and day 28 after the second dose for TCRbeta chain sequencing. This specimen consisted of peripheral blood, obtained on day 0 of AZD1222 vaccination. The chain is assembled from TRBV7-9 and TRBJ2-5; a stretch of 10 junction bases matches TRBD1. This clonotype was obtained from an adult in good health. The CDR3 loop reads CASSLTDRGLEAQYF. The nucleotide sequence reads as follows: TGTGCCAGCAGCTTAACAGACAGGGGGCTGGAGGCCCAGTACTTC.